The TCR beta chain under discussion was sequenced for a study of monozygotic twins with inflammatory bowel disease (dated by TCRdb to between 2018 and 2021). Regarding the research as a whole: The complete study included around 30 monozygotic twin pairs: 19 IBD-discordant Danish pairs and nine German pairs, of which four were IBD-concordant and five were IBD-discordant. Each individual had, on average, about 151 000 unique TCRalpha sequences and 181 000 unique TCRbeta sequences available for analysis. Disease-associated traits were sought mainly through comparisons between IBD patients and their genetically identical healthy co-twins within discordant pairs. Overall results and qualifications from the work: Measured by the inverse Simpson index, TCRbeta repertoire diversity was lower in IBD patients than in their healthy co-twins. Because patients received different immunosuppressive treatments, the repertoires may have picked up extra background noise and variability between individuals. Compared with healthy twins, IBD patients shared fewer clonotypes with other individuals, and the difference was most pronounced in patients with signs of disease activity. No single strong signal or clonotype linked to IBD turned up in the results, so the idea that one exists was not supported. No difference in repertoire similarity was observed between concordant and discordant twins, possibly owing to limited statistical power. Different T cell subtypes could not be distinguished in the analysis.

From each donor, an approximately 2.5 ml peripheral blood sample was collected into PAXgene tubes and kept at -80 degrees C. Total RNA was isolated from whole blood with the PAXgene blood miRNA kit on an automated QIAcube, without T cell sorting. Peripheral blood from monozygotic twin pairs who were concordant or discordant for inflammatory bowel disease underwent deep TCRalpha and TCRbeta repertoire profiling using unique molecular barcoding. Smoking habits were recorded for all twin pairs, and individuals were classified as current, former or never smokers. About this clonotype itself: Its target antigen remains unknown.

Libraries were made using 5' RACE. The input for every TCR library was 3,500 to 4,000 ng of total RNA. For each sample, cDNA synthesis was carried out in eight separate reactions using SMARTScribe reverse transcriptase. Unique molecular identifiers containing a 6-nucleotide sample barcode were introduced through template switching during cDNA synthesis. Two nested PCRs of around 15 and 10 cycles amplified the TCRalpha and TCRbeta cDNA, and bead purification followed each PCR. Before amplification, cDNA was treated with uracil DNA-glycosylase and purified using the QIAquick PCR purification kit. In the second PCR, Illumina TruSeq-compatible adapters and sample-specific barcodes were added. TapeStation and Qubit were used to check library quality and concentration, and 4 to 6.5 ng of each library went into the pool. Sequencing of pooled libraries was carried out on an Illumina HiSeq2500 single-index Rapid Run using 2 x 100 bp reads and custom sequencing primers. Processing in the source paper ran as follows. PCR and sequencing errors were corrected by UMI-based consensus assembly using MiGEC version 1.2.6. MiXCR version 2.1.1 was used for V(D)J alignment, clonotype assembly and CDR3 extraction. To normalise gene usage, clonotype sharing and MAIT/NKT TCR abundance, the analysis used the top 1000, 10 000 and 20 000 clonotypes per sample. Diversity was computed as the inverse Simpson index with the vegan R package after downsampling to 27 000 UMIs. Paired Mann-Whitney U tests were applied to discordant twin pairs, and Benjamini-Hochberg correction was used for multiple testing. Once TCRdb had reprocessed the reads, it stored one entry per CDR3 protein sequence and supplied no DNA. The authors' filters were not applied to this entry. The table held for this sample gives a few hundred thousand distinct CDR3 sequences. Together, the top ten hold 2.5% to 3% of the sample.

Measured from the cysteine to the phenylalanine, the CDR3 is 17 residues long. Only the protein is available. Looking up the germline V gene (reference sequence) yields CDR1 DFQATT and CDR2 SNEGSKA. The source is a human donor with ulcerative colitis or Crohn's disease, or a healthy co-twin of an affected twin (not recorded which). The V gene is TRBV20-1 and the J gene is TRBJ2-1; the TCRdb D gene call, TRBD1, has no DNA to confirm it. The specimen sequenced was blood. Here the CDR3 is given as CSAPKRDLQQIYNEQFF.